The 4 T cell receptor beta chains below all came from one sample that was sequenced in a study of blood T cell repertoires in COVID-19 (dated by TCRdb to about 2020). The library was prepared using the immunoSEQ multiplex PCR assay. The clones in this table, taken by TCRdb from immuneACCESS, are in-frame only. Not every clone is retained; where verified, under half of the shortfall comes from an unresolved V gene, and the cause of the rest is unknown. This sample comprises 250,000 or so clones, less than 90% of them detected only once. The ten largest clones take up 4.2% of the sample. The sequenced material came from peripheral blood. The receptors derive from a man aged 55-75 years with acute or convalescent COVID-19.

The chain is built from TRBV4-3 and TRBJ2-7, with 7 bases matching TRBD2. With 1 base clipped from V and 2 bases from J, the junction kept 5 bases outside the gene matches. Germline V CDR1 and CDR2: LGHNA, YSLEER. This CDR3 region has 15 residues. This chain's CDR3 is CASSQAAGAPYEQYF. The CDR3 bases are TGCGCCAGCAGCCAAGCGGCGGGAGCGCCCTACGAGCAGTACTTC.

The chain couples TRBV30 to TRBJ2-3; 10 bases map to TRBD2. Germline V gene sequence: CDR1 GTSNPN, CDR2 SVGIG (reference sequence). This CDR3 has 15 amino acids. J lost 1 base, V lost 3 bases, and 4 bases had no gene match. The CDR3 coding sequence is TGTGCCTGGAGCACCAGCGGGAGGGGCACAGATACGCAGTATTTT. Protein product: CAWSTSGRGTDTQYF.

CDR3 coding DNA: TGTGCCAGCAGCTCCCAGGGAAATACGCAGTATTTT. Protein sequence: CASSSQGNTQYF. The chain employs TRBV7-3 and TRBJ2-3; TRBD1 might be the D (5 bases). CDR1 is SGHTA, CDR2 FQGTGA, per germline. There are 12 residues in the CDR3. V was pared by 4 bases and J by 7 bases, with 9 bases between.

The chain links TRBV29-1 to TRBJ2-1; a weak D match, TRBD2 (5 bases). CDR1 and CDR2 (germline): SQVTM, ANQGSEA. The CDR3 is 13 amino acids. V lost 1 base and J 7 bases, leaving 11 bases between the germline ends. CDR3 protein: CSVEGTPRNEQFF. The DNA of the CDR3 is TGCAGCGTTGAAGGGACTCCCCGTAATGAGCAGTTCTTC.